This TCR beta chain was recovered during a study of CD4 T cells in relation to SARS-CoV-2 and coronaviruses. As for the study in general: The negative reference was HIV-1 Nef peptide pool or peptide-free culture.

A note on this clone: Its matching antigen is unknown.

The unexposed donors gave CD4+ T cells in about 2010-2019, prior to COVID-19. Isolation of CD4+ T cells took place after nine to ten days in culture. Measured with immunoSEQ multiplex PCR; TCRdb has only the in-frame clones, and not every one. The sample yields about 15,000 clones, about 73% seen once. The CDR3 is 13 amino acids. J gave up 6 bases and V 5 bases, and 5 bases lay outside the gene matches. CDR1 is SGDLS and CDR2 is YYNGEE in the germline V gene. Sequenced: CD4+ T cells from PBMCs, cultured in vitro. This chain links TRBV9 with TRBJ2-1; 7 bases are shared with TRBD1. The TCR originated in a human donor in good health. CDR3 nucleotides: TGTGCCAGCAGAGGGGGCGGTTCCAATGAGCAGTTCTTC. It encodes CASRGGGSNEQFF.